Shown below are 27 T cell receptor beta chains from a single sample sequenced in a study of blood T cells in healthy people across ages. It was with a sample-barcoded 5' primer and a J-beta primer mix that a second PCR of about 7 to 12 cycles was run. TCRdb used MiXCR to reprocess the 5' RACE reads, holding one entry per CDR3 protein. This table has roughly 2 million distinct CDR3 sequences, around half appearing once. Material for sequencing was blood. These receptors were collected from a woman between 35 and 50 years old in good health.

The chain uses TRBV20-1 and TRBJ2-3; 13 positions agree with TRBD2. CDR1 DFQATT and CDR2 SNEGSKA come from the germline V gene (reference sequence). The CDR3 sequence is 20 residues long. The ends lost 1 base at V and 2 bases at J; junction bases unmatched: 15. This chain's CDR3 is CSARALGLAGAPGSTDTQYF. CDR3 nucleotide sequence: TGCAGTGCTAGAGCCCTCGGACTAGCGGGGGCCCCCGGGTCCACAGATACGCAGTATTTT.

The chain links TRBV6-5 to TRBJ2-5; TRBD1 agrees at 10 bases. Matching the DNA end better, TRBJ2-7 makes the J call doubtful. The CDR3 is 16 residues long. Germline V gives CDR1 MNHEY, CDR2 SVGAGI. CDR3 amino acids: CASSYRGQGNANEQYF. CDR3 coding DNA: TGTGCCAGCAGTTACCGGGGACAGGGGAACGCCAACGAGCAGTACTTC.

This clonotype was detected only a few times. CDR3 bases: TGTGCCAGCAGTTCCCTGGACAGATCCTACGAGCAGTACTTC. Protein sequence: CASSSLDRSYEQYF. The V call is TRBV27, the J call TRBJ2-7, with D tentatively TRBD1 (6 bases). Germline loops: CDR1 MNHEY, CDR2 SMNVEV (reference sequence). The CDR3 extends over 14 amino acids. Trimming pared 4 bases from V and 1 base from J, leaving 11 bases between.

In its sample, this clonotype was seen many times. The CDR3 DNA reads as TGCAGTGCTAGAGATTGGGGGATTGAGCAGTTCTTC. Protein: CSARDWGIEQFF. The chain links TRBV20-1 to TRBJ2-1; D assignment may be TRBD1 or TRBD2 (5 bases each). Germline V gene sequence: CDR1 DFQATT, CDR2 SNEGSKA (reference sequence). The CDR3 is made up of 12 amino acids. The ends were cut back, 0 bases at V and 9 bases at J, with 9 bases in the middle.

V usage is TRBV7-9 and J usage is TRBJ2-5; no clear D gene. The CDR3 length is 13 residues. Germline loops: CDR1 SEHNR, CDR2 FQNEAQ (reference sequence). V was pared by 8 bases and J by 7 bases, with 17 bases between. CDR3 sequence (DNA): TGTGCCAGCTATGATGGGCGGTCAGGGACCCAGTACTTC. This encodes CASYDGRSGTQYF.

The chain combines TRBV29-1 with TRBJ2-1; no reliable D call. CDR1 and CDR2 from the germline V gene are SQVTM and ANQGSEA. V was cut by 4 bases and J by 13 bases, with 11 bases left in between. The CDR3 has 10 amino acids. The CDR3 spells CSVVLETQFF. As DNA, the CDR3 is TGCAGCGTTGTGCTGGAGACCCAGTTCTTC.

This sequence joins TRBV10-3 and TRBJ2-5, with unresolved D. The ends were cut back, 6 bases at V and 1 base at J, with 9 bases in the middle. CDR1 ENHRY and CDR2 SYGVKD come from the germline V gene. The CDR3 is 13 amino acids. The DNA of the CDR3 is TGTGCCATCAGGGTTCACACCCAAGAGACCCAGTACTTC. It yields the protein CAIRVHTQETQYF.

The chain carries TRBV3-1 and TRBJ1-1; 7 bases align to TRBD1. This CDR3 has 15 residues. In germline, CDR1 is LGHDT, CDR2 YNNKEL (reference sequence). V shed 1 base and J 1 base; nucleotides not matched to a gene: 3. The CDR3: CASSQAAGGNTEAFF. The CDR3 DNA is TGTGCCAGCAGCCAAGCGGCAGGGGGGAACACTGAAGCTTTCTTT.

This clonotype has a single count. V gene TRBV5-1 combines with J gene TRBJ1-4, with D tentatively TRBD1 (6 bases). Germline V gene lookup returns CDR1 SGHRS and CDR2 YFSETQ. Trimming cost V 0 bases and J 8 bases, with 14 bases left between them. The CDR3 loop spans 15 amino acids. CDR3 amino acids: CASSLEGGKGEKLFF. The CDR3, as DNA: TGCGCCAGCAGCTTGGAAGGGGGGAAAGGGGAAAAACTGTTTTTT.

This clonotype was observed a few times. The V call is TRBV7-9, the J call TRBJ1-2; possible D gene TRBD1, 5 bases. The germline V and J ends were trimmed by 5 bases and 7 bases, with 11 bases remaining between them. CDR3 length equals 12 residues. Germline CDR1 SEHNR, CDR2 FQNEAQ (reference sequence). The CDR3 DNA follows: TGTGCCAGCAGCCAGGGTTTCAGTGGCTACACCTTC. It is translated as CASSQGFSGYTF.

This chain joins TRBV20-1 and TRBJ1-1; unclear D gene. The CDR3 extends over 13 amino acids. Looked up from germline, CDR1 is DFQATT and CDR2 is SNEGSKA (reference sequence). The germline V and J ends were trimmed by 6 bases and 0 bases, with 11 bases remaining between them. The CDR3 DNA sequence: TGCAGTGCAACCCAAGGCGTGAACACTGAAGCTTTCTTT. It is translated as CSATQGVNTEAFF.

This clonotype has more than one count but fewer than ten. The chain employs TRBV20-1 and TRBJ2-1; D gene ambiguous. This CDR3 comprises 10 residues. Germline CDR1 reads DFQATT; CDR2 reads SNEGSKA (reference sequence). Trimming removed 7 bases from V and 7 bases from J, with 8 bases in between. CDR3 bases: TGCAGTGAAAGGGCTAATGAGCAGTTCTTC. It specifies CSERANEQFF.

CDR3 amino acids: CASSLNHGQLSYNEQFF. CDR3 coding DNA: TGTGCCAGCAGCCTTAACCACGGACAGTTATCCTACAATGAGCAGTTCTTC. V is TRBV12-3 or TRBV12-4 and J is TRBJ2-1; perhaps TRBD1 as D (6 bases). This CDR3 is built from 17 residues. V lost 6 bases and J lost 1, with 19 bases in between.

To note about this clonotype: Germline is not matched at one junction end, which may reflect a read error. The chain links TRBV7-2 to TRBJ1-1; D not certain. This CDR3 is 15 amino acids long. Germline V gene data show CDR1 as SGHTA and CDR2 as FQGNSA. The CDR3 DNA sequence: TGCGCCAGCAGCTTAAATCGGCTACCGAGGATAGAAGCTTTCTTT. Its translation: CASSLNRLPRIEAFF.

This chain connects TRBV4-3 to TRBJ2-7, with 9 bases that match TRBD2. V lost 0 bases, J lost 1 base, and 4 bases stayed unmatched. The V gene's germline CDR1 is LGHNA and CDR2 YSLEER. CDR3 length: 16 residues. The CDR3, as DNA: TGCGCCAGCAGCCAAGATATGCTAGCGGGGTCCTACGAGCAGTACTTC. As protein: CASSQDMLAGSYEQYF.

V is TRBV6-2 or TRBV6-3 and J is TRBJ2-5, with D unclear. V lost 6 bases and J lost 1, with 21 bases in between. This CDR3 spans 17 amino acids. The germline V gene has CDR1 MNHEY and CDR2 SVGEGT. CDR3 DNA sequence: TGTGCCAGCAGAGAGACGGACGAAATTATGGTCCAAGAGACCCAGTACTTC. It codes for CASRETDEIMVQETQYF.

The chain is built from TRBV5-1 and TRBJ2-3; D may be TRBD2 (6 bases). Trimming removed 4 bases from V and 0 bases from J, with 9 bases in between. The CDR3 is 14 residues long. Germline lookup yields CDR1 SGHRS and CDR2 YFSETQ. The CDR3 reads CASSGGTSTDTQYF. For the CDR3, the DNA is TGCGCCAGCAGCGGGGGGACCAGCACAGATACGCAGTATTTT.

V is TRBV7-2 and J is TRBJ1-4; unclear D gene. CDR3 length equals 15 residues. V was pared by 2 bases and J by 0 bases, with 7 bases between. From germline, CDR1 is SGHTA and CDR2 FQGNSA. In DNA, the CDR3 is TGTGCCAGCAGCTTATCTACAGCAACTAATGAAAAACTGTTTTTT. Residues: CASSLSTATNEKLFF.

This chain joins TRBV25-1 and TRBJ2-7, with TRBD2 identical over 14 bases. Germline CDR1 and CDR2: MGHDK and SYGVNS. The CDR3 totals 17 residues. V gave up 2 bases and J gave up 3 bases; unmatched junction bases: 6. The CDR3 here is CASSEPTSGRGDYEQYF. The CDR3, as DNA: TGTGCCAGCAGTGAACCGACTAGCGGGAGGGGAGACTACGAGCAGTACTTC.

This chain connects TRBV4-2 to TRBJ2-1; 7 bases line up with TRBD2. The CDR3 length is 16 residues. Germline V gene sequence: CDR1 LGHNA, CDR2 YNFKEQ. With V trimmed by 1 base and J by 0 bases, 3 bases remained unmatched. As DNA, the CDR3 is TGTGCCAGCAGCCAAGTCGGCGGGAGCTCCTACAATGAGCAGTTCTTC. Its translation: CASSQVGGSSYNEQFF.

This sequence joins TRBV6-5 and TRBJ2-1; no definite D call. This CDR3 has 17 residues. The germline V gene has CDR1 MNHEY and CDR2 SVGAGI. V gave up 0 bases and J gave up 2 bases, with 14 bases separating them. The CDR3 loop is CASSYSMASLTYNEQFF. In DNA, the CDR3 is TGTGCCAGCAGTTACTCGATGGCCAGCCTGACCTACAATGAGCAGTTCTTC.

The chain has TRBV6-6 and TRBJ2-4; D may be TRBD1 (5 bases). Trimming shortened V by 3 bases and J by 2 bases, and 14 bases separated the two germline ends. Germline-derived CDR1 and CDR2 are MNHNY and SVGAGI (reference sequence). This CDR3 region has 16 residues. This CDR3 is CASSYVTVGTKNIQYF. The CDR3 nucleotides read TGTGCCAGCAGTTATGTGACAGTTGGGACCAAAAACATTCAGTACTTC.

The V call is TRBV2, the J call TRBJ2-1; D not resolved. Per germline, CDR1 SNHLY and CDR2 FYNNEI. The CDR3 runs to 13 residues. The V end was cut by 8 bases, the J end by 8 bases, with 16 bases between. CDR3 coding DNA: TGTGCCAGCTCCACAGATCAAAACGATGAGCAGTTCTTC. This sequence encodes CASSTDQNDEQFF. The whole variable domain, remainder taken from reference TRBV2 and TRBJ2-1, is EPEVTQTPSHQVTQMGQEVILRCVPISNHLYFYWYRQILGQKVEFLVSFYNNEISEKSEIFDDQFSVERPDGSNFTLKIRSTKLEDSAMYFCASSTDQNDEQFFGPGTRLTVL.

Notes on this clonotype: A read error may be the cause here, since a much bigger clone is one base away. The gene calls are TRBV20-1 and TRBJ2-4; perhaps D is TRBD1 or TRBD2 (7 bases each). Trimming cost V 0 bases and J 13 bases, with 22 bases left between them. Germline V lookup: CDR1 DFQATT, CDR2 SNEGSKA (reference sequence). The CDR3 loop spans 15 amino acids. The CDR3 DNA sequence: TGCAGTGCTAGAGATGAGACAGGGAGGGGAGAGCCCCAGTACTTC. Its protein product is CSARDETGRGEPQYF.

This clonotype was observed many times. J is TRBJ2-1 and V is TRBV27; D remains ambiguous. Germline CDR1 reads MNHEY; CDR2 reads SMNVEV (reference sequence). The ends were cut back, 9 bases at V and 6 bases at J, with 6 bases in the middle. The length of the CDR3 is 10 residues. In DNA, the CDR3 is TGTGCCAGTGGTCGCAATGAGCAGTTCTTC. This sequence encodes CASGRNEQFF.

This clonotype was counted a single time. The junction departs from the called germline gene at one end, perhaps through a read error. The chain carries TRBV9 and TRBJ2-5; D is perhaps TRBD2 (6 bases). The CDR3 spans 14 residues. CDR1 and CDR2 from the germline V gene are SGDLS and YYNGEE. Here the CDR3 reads CAGSAGDSKETQYF. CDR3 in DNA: TGTGCCGGCAGCGCTGGGGACTCGAAAGAGACCCAGTACTTC.

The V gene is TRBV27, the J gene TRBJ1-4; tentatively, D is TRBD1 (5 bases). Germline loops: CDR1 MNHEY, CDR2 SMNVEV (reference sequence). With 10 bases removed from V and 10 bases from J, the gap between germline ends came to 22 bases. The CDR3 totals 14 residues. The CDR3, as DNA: TGTGCCACCACCAGGTGGGGGGACCTAAGAAAACTGTTTTTT. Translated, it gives CATTRWGDLRKLFF.